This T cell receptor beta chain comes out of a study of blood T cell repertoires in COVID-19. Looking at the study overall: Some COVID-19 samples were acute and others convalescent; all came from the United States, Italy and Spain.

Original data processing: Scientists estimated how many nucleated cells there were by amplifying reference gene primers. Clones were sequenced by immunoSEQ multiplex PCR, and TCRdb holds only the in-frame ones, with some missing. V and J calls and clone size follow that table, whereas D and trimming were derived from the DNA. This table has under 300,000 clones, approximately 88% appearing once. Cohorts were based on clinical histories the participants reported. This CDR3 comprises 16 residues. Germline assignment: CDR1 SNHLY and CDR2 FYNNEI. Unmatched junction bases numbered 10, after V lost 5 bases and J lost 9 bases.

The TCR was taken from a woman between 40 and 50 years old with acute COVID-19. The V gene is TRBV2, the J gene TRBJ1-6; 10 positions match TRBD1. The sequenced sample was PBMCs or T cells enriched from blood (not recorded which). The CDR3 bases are TGTGCCAGCAGTAATTTACGGACAGGGGGAACTTCACCCCTCCACTTT. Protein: CASSNLRTGGTSPLHF.